This entry lists 29 T cell receptor beta chains sequenced from one sample in a study of T cell responses to AZD1222 COVID-19 vaccine. This table comes from immunoSEQ multiplex PCR, and its TCRdb copy is limited to in-frame clones, with some not included. The table has about 150,000 clones, over 75% seen once. The sample was peripheral blood, taken on day 0 of AZD1222 vaccination. The receptor source for this set is an adult in good health.

The chain recombines TRBV19 with TRBJ1-1; 12 bases match TRBD1. Germline lookup yields CDR1 LNHDA and CDR2 SQIVND (reference sequence). The ends lost 1 base at V and 1 base at J; junction bases unmatched: 4. This CDR3 has 17 residues. The CDR3 DNA reads TGTGCCAGTAGTATAGTGGGGACAGGGGGCCCGAACACTGAAGCTTTCTTT. Protein product: CASSIVGTGGPNTEAFF.

This chain links TRBV24-1 with TRBJ2-1; D is possibly TRBD2 (5 bases). V lost 1 base and J lost 3, with 9 bases in between. The CDR3 spans 15 residues. From germline, CDR1 is KGHDR and CDR2 SFDVKD. CDR3 protein: CATSDFNGLYNEQFF. As DNA, the CDR3 is TGTGCCACCAGTGATTTCAACGGACTCTACAATGAGCAGTTCTTC.

The V call is TRBV18, the J call TRBJ1-1; D uncertain. CDR1 and CDR2 from the germline V gene are KGHSH and LQKENI. The CDR3 consists of 16 residues. V dropped 3 bases and J dropped 0 bases, with 14 bases sitting between them. The CDR3 sequence: CASSPGIEAMNTEAFF. CDR3 bases: TGTGCCAGCTCACCGGGGATCGAGGCTATGAACACTGAAGCTTTCTTT.

The rearrangement joins TRBV2 to TRBJ2-7; D is perhaps TRBD1 (6 bases). The V end was cut by 9 bases, the J end by 2 bases, with 14 bases between. CDR3 length equals 13 residues. Germline V gene data show CDR1 as SNHLY and CDR2 as FYNNEI. This CDR3 reads CASNRDIAYEQYF. CDR3 DNA sequence: TGTGCCAGTAACCGGGACATAGCCTACGAGCAGTACTTC.

The chain combines TRBV4-2 with TRBJ1-2; D ambiguous. The CDR3 loop spans 19 amino acids. CDR1 LGHNA and CDR2 YNFKEQ come from the germline V gene. V lost 2 bases and J lost 2, with 24 bases in between. This chain's CDR3 is CASSQRTARRRTPNYGYTF. In DNA form, the CDR3 reads TGTGCCAGCAGCCAACGGACGGCGAGAAGACGGACGCCAAACTATGGCTACACCTTC.

The gene calls are TRBV19 and TRBJ1-6; tentative D call: TRBD1 (6 bases). Germline V gene lookup returns CDR1 LNHDA and CDR2 SQIVND (reference sequence). V lost 0 bases and J lost 10, with 13 bases in between. The CDR3 is 15 amino acids. CDR3: CASSIDRGGGSPLHF. The CDR3, as DNA: TGTGCCAGTAGTATAGATCGAGGGGGGGGATCACCCCTCCACTTT.

The chain couples TRBV15 to TRBJ2-7, with TRBD2 matching over 10 bases. The trim removed 4 bases at V and 3 bases at J, leaving 3 bases unmatched. The CDR3 is 14 residues long. In germline, CDR1 is LNHNV, CDR2 YYDKDF (reference sequence). In DNA form, the CDR3 reads TGTGCCACCAGCACGGCTAGCGGGAGCTACGAGCAGTACTTC. It codes for CATSTASGSYEQYF.

The J gene is TRBJ2-5, the V gene TRBV6-5; D is possibly TRBD1 (5 bases). Trimming took 4 bases from V and 0 from J, leaving 6 bases between them. Germline V gene data show CDR1 as MNHEY and CDR2 as SVGAGI. The CDR3 consists of 13 residues. This CDR3 is CASSWGNQETQYF. CDR3 DNA: TGTGCCAGCAGTTGGGGCAACCAAGAGACCCAGTACTTC.

The chain links TRBV9 to TRBJ1-2, with no clear D. Trimming left V 1 base short and J 6 bases short, with 10 bases between. The CDR3 runs to 13 residues. The germline V gene encodes CDR1 SGDLS and CDR2 YYNGEE. The CDR3 here is CASSVSTVDGYTF. The CDR3 DNA reads TGTGCCAGCAGCGTAAGTACAGTTGATGGCTACACCTTC.

This clone was observed once. V and J are TRBV24-1 and TRBJ1-2; D not resolved. Germline V gives CDR1 KGHDR, CDR2 SFDVKD. Trimming cost V 5 bases and J 8 bases, with 14 bases left between them. This CDR3 has 13 amino acids. CDR3 nucleotide sequence: TGTGCCACCAGTGTCGGAGGGTTTAAAGGCTACACCTTC. Its translation is CATSVGGFKGYTF.

This chain connects TRBV9 to TRBJ2-5, with D perhaps matching TRBD1 (6 bases). The CDR3 runs 16 residues. Trimming shortened V by 0 bases and J by 1 base, and 13 bases separated the two germline ends. The V gene's germline CDR1 is SGDLS and CDR2 YYNGEE. This CDR3 reads CASSVVASTGQETQYF. Here the CDR3 DNA reads TGTGCCAGCAGCGTAGTAGCTTCGACAGGCCAAGAGACCCAGTACTTC.

The J gene is TRBJ2-7, the V gene TRBV11-3; possibly TRBD1 for D (6 bases). The germline gives CDR1 SGHNT, CDR2 YENEEA. Trimming took off 6 bases at V and 3 bases at J, with 9 bases between the two ends. The CDR3 contains 12 residues. In DNA form, the CDR3 reads TGTGCCAGCAGGGGCAGGGGCTACGAGCAGTACTTC. Its protein product is CASRGRGYEQYF.

In its sample, this clone was seen once. Here the CDR3 reads CASSPPIQGRSDTQYF. For the CDR3, the DNA is TGTGCCAGCTCACCACCGATTCAGGGTCGGTCTGATACGCAGTATTTT. This chain links TRBV18 with TRBJ2-3; a weak D match, TRBD1 (5 bases). Per germline, CDR1 KGHSH and CDR2 LQKENI. Between the trimmed V and J ends, which lost 0 bases and 6 bases, there was a span of 16 bases. The CDR3 contains 16 residues. Full variable domain (outside the CDR3, taken from reference TRBV18 and TRBJ2-3): NAGVMQNPRHLVRRRGQEARLRCSPMKGHSHVYWYRQLPEEGLKFMVYLQKENIIDESGMPKERFSAEFPKEGPSILRIQQVVRGDSAAYFCASSPPIQGRSDTQYFGPGTRLTVL.

This clone has just one count. The chain has TRBV6-6 and TRBJ2-1; 9 nucleotides match TRBD2. This CDR3 has 16 amino acids. V shed 5 bases and J 8 bases; nucleotides not matched to a gene: 13. CDR1 is MNHNY, CDR2 SVGAGI, per germline (reference sequence). The CDR3 nucleotides are TGTGCCAGCAGTCGCACGACTAGCGGAGGAGAGGATGAGCAGTTCTTC. Translating it yields CASSRTTSGGEDEQFF.

J is TRBJ2-5 and V is TRBV6-5, with TRBD1 as a possible D gene (6 bases). There are 13 residues in the CDR3. Trimming took off 2 bases at V and 5 bases at J, with 9 bases between the two ends. The V gene's germline CDR1 is MNHEY and CDR2 SVGAGI. The CDR3 DNA reads as TGTGCCAGCAGTTACCCGAGGGGGGAGACCCAGTACTTC. This encodes CASSYPRGETQYF.

V usage is TRBV19 and J usage is TRBJ1-5; D possibly corresponds to TRBD1 (5 bases). CDR1 LNHDA and CDR2 SQIVND come from the germline V gene (reference sequence). Trimming left V 5 bases short and J 6 bases short, with 20 bases between. This CDR3 is 16 amino acids long. This chain's CDR3 is CASSDPGLSPGQPQHF. In DNA form, the CDR3 reads TGTGCCAGTAGTGACCCGGGACTTTCACCCGGTCAGCCCCAGCATTTT.

This chain connects TRBV2 to TRBJ1-2; no clear D gene. Trimming shortened V by 5 bases and J by 2 bases, and 9 bases separated the two germline ends. Germline values: CDR1 SNHLY, CDR2 FYNNEI. The CDR3 runs to 13 residues. The CDR3 reads CASSTDGNYGYTF. In DNA, the CDR3 is TGTGCCAGCAGTACTGACGGAAACTATGGCTACACCTTC. The full variable domain, rest sourced from reference TRBV2 and TRBJ1-2, is EPEVTQTPSHQVTQMGQEVILRCVPISNHLYFYWYRQILGQKVEFLVSFYNNEISEKSEIFDDQFSVERPDGSNFTLKIRSTKLEDSAMYFCASSTDGNYGYTFGSGTRLTVV.

This rearrangement joins TRBV3-1 (or the pseudogene TRBV3-2) to TRBJ2-2, with a possible D match to TRBD2 (5 bases). This CDR3 spans 16 amino acids. The germline CDR1 and CDR2 sequences are LGHDT and YNNKEL (reference sequence). The V end was cut by 4 bases, the J end by 7 bases, with 19 bases between. CDR3 sequence reads: CASSLGLPSVGGELFF. The CDR3 DNA sequence: TGTGCCAGCAGCCTCGGACTCCCAAGCGTGGGCGGGGAGCTGTTTTTT.

The J gene is TRBJ1-2, the V gene TRBV6-5, with 7 positions matching TRBD1. The CDR3 covers 14 residues. V was pared by 6 bases and J by 2 bases, with 6 bases of the junction left unmatched. The V gene's germline CDR1 is MNHEY and CDR2 SVGAGI. CDR3 protein: CASRGGQPNYGYTF. The CDR3 DNA reads TGTGCCAGCAGGGGGGGACAGCCAAACTATGGCTACACCTTC.

The gene calls are TRBV5-1 and TRBJ2-4; tentatively, D is TRBD1 or TRBD2 (5 bases each). CDR1 and CDR2 from the germline V gene are SGHRS and YFSETQ. CDR3 length equals 16 residues. V lost 4 bases and J 4 bases, leaving 18 bases between the germline ends. CDR3 in amino acids: CASSLGYRGPKNIQYF. In DNA, the CDR3 is TGCGCCAGCAGCCTCGGTTATCGGGGACCAAAAAACATTCAGTACTTC.

The sample holds one count of this clone. The chain couples TRBV18 to TRBJ1-4; TRBD1 matches 7 bases. The junction had 3 bases not matched to a gene; V was cut back by 3 bases and J by 8 bases. CDR1 is KGHSH, CDR2 LQKENI, per germline. CDR3 length: 13 amino acids. CDR3 loop: CASSPTGREKLFF. The DNA of the CDR3 is TGTGCCAGCTCACCGACAGGGCGCGAAAAACTGTTTTTT.

The chain has TRBV27 and TRBJ1-2; D is ambiguous. Germline CDR1 MNHEY, CDR2 SMNVEV (reference sequence). The CDR3 sequence is 14 residues long. The V and J ends lost 5 bases and 2 bases respectively, with 12 bases between them. The CDR3 here is CASSSYGVNYGYTF. CDR3 coding DNA: TGTGCCAGCAGTAGCTATGGGGTAAACTATGGCTACACCTTC.

This chain uses TRBV27 with TRBJ2-1; 9 bases match TRBD1. This CDR3 is built from 13 residues. The V gene end was trimmed by 6 bases and the J gene end by 7 bases; junction bases not matched to a gene: 4. Per germline, CDR1 MNHEY and CDR2 SMNVEV (reference sequence). DNA of the CDR3: TGTGCCAGCAGGGGACAGGGTAGGAATGAGCAGTTCTTC. It codes for CASRGQGRNEQFF.

The J gene is TRBJ2-1, the V gene TRBV27; a weak D match, TRBD2 (7 bases). The germline V gene encodes CDR1 MNHEY and CDR2 SMNVEV (reference sequence). The V and J ends lost 6 bases and 6 bases respectively, with 18 bases between them. The CDR3 loop spans 15 amino acids. CDR3 sequence reads: CASRNPGGAFNEQFF. In DNA form, the CDR3 reads TGTGCCAGCAGGAATCCGGGGGGCGCATTCAATGAGCAGTTCTTC.

The gene calls are TRBV27 and TRBJ2-1, with 8 bases lining up with TRBD2. The CDR3 length is 15 residues. J lost 2 bases, V lost 5 bases, and 5 bases had no gene match. The germline gives CDR1 MNHEY, CDR2 SMNVEV (reference sequence). The DNA for the CDR3 is TGTGCCAGCAGTGCAGCGGGAGCGGCCTACAATGAGCAGTTCTTC. Residues: CASSAAGAAYNEQFF.

The genes are TRBV14 and TRBJ2-2; 7 bases agree with TRBD2. Per the germline V gene, CDR1 is SGHDN and CDR2 is FVKESK. The CDR3 extends over 14 amino acids. J lost 2 bases, V lost 4 bases, and 1 base had no gene match. CDR3 protein: CASSRDYNTGELFF. The DNA of the CDR3 is TGTGCCAGCAGCCGGGACTACAACACCGGGGAGCTGTTTTTT.

This chain uses TRBV25-1 with TRBJ1-1, with D unresolved. Germline CDR1 MGHDK, CDR2 SYGVNS. With 0 bases removed from V and 4 bases from J, the gap between germline ends came to 9 bases. The CDR3 runs 14 residues. The CDR3 sequence: CASSEYKSSTEAFF. CDR3 bases: TGTGCCAGCAGTGAATACAAGTCCAGCACTGAAGCTTTCTTT.

The chain is built from TRBV6-5 and TRBJ1-2, with 9 bases lining up with TRBD1. V was clipped by 0 bases and J by 7 bases; unmatched bases: 6. The germline gives CDR1 MNHEY, CDR2 SVGAGI. CDR3 length: 15 residues. The CDR3 sequence: CASSYSFTGGLGYTF. CDR3 DNA sequence: TGTGCCAGCAGTTACTCCTTCACAGGGGGCCTTGGCTACACCTTC.

The genes are TRBV6-5 and TRBJ1-3; D gene ambiguous. The CDR3 loop spans 15 amino acids. Germline-derived CDR1 and CDR2 are MNHEY and SVGAGI. V was shortened by 6 bases and J by 4 bases, with 16 bases between the two germline ends. CDR3: CASRPFLQGGNTIYF. The CDR3 DNA sequence: TGTGCCAGCAGACCGTTCCTACAAGGCGGAAACACCATATATTTT.